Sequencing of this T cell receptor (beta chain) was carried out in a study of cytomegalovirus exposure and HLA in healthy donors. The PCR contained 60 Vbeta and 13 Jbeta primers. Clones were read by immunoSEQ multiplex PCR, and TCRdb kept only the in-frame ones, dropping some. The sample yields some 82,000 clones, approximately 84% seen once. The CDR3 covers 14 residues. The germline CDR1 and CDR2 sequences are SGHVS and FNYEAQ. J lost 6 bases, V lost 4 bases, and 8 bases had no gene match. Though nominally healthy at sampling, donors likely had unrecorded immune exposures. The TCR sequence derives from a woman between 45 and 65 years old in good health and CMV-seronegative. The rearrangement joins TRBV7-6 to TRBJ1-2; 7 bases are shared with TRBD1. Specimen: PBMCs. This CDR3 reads CASSSPDRWDGYTF. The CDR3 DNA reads TGTGCCAGCAGCTCCCCGGACAGGTGGGATGGCTACACCTTC.